Below, 11 T cell receptor beta chains from the same sample are listed, as sequenced in a study of blood T cell repertoires in COVID-19. The method was immunoSEQ multiplex PCR; TCRdb's version includes in-frame clones alone and lacks a portion of them. Of under 350,000 clones in the sample, 86% were seen once. Material: peripheral blood. These receptors came from a man younger than 30 with active or convalescent COVID-19.

The chain is built from TRBV19 and TRBJ1-1; D may be TRBD1 (5 bases). The CDR3 length is 18 residues. The V and J ends lost 2 bases and 0 bases respectively, with 19 bases between them. Germline assignment: CDR1 LNHDA and CDR2 SQIVND (reference sequence). This CDR3 is CASSINGPGYFMNTEAFF. CDR3 in DNA: TGTGCCAGTAGTATAAACGGGCCAGGGTACTTTATGAACACTGAAGCTTTCTTT.

The chain combines TRBV7-2 with TRBJ2-5; TRBD2 aligns across 7 bases. V trimming: 7 bases; J trimming: 1 base; junction bases outside the gene matches: 6. The length of the CDR3 is 14 residues. In germline, CDR1 is SGHTA, CDR2 FQGNSA. CDR3 region: CASTTWGGQETQYF. The CDR3 DNA is TGTGCCAGCACCACGTGGGGGGGCCAAGAGACCCAGTACTTC.

This chain joins TRBV24-1 and TRBJ2-6; weak D call: TRBD2 (6 bases). Trimming removed 4 bases at V and 0 bases at J, with 12 bases between. The CDR3 loop spans 17 amino acids. CDR1 and CDR2 (germline): KGHDR, SFDVKD. The CDR3 protein is CATSDRDSLSGANVLTF. The DNA of the CDR3 is TGTGCCACCAGTGACAGGGACTCCCTCTCTGGGGCCAACGTCCTGACTTTC.

This rearrangement joins TRBV7-2 to TRBJ2-7; perhaps TRBD1 as D (5 bases). The V gene lost 4 bases and the J gene lost 2 bases, with 12 bases spanning the gap. CDR3 length: 14 residues. Germline V lookup: CDR1 SGHTA, CDR2 FQGNSA. The CDR3 DNA follows: TGTGCCAGCAGCTATACCCAGGGAACCTACGAGCAGTACTTC. This encodes CASSYTQGTYEQYF.

This chain connects TRBV28 to TRBJ1-5; D is unresolved. Per germline, CDR1 MDHEN and CDR2 SYDVKM. V shed 5 bases and J shed 2 bases, with 10 bases lying between them. The CDR3 length is 14 residues. The CDR3, as DNA: TGTGCCAGCAGTACCGGCCGGGGCAATCAGCCCCAGCATTTT. As protein: CASSTGRGNQPQHF.

This clone turned up a few times. The genes are TRBV6-5 and TRBJ2-7; 7 positions match TRBD2. The CDR3 has 14 amino acids. CDR1 MNHEY and CDR2 SVGAGI come from the germline V gene. V was clipped by 10 bases and J by 2 bases; unmatched bases: 11. The DNA for the CDR3 is TGTGCCACAAACCGGGACTACCCGCCCTACGAGCAGTACTTC. This sequence encodes CATNRDYPPYEQYF.

On this clone: One end of the junction fails to match germline, which may point to a read error. J is TRBJ2-3 and V is TRBV6-2 or TRBV6-3; 7 bases line up with TRBD1. CDR1 and CDR2 from the germline V gene are MNHEY and SVGEGT. The CDR3 covers 14 residues. CDR3 DNA: TGTGCCAGCAGTGACTCTACAGGGGCGGATACGCAGTATTTT. Protein: CASSDSTGADTQYF.

V is TRBV2 and J is TRBJ1-6, with D unresolved. This CDR3 contains 15 residues. The V gene lost 3 bases and the J gene lost 0 bases, with 6 bases spanning the gap. Germline CDR1 and CDR2: SNHLY and FYNNEI. The CDR3 DNA reads as TGTGCCAGCAGTGATGTCAGCTCCTATAATTCACCCCTCCACTTT. Translating it yields CASSDVSSYNSPLHF.

This chain connects TRBV11-2 to TRBJ2-3; possible D gene TRBD2, 5 bases. CDR1 and CDR2 from the germline V gene are SGHAT and FQNNGV. The germline V and J ends were trimmed by 0 bases and 5 bases, with 9 bases remaining between them. This CDR3 comprises 14 residues. The CDR3 here is CASSLDRRIDTQYF. For the CDR3, the DNA is TGTGCCAGCAGCTTAGATAGGAGGATAGATACGCAGTATTTT.

The gene calls are TRBV19 and TRBJ1-2; D ambiguous. The V gene's germline CDR1 is LNHDA and CDR2 SQIVND (reference sequence). The CDR3 runs 14 residues. Trimming shortened V by 5 bases and J by 8 bases, and 18 bases separated the two germline ends. The CDR3, as DNA: TGTGCCAGTAGTGACCCGGGAGGCGGAGGGGGCTACACCTTC. The encoded protein is CASSDPGGGGGYTF.

This chain links TRBV11-2 with TRBJ2-7, with a possible D match to TRBD1 (6 bases). CDR1 is SGHAT, CDR2 FQNNGV, per germline. The CDR3 is 13 amino acids. V was shortened by 2 bases and J by 5 bases, with 10 bases between the two germline ends. The CDR3 loop reads CASSLFPGDEQYF. The CDR3 nucleotides read TGTGCCAGCAGCTTATTCCCAGGGGACGAGCAGTACTTC.